Included here is one TCR beta chain sequence, with context. Its antigen is currently unknown. This specimen belongs to a study of cytomegalovirus exposure and HLA in healthy donors. At the level of the study: Early released data had around 89 million unique TCRs, all coming from HLA-typed donors.

Study-wide results and limits: Later, TCR association rates were found to vary by HLA locus, highest for DRB1 and lowest for HLA-C. HLA alleles were associated with 15,000 to 20,000 TCR beta sequences in a later analysis at 0.05 false discovery rate. Analysis was carried out at a later point, and it linked a missense DCLRE1C variant to TCR beta V- and J-gene trimming.

With 6 bases removed from V and 4 bases from J, the gap between germline ends came to 9 bases. This CDR3 contains 13 residues. Germline CDR1 LNHDA, CDR2 SQIVND (reference sequence). Primers: 60 Vbeta forward and 13 Jbeta reverse. TCRdb's table, derived via immunoSEQ multiplex PCR, lists solely in-frame clones and lacks some. This repertoire shows roughly 100,000 clones, 65% to 80% found once; its top ten account for 3% to 3.5%. Sequencing was done on a sample of PBMCs. This chain connects TRBV19 to TRBJ2-2; D possibly corresponds to TRBD2 (5 bases). The receptor was isolated from a woman in her thirties or forties in good health and CMV-seronegative. In DNA form, the CDR3 reads TGTGCCAGTAGAGGACTTGCCACCGGGGAGCTGTTTTTT. Amino acid sequence: CASRGLATGELFF. The full variable domain, its missing parts supplied by reference TRBV19 and TRBJ2-2, is DGGITQSPKYLFRKEGQNVTLSCEQNLNHDAMYWYRQDPGQGLRLIYYSQIVNDFQKGDIAEGYSVSREKKESFPLTVTSAQKNPTAFYLCASRGLATGELFFGEGSRLTVL.